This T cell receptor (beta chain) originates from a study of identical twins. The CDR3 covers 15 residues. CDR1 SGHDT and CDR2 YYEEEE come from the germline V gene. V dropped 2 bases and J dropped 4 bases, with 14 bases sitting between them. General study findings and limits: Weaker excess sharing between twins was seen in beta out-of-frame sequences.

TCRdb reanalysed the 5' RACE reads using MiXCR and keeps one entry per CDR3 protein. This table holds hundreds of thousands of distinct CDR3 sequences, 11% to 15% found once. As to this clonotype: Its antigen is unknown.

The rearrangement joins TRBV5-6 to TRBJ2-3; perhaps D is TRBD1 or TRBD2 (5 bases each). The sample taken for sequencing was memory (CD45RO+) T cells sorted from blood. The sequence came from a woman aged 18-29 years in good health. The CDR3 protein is CASSLPPGHPDTQYF. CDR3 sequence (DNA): TGTGCCAGCAGCTTACCGCCGGGGCACCCAGATACGCAGTATTTT.